A selection of T cell receptor beta chains follows, all from one sample in a study of Graves' ophthalmopathy and Graves' hyperthyroidism. TCRdb redid the calling of the multiplex PCR reads with MiXCR, one entry per CDR3 protein. Here the sample spans over a million distinct CDR3 sequences, about 35% being singletons. The sample comprised peripheral blood or thyroid tissue (not recorded which). The receptor set was obtained from an adult man with Graves' hyperthyroidism. CDR3s include the opening cysteine and the closing phenylalanine or tryptophan. Fields, in order: D gene, clone size, J gene, V gene, CDR3 DNA, CDR3 protein. The D gene is left open where the match is weak. Not every row has a clone size; where given, it reads once, few, many or a size class.

>-|few|TRBJ1-3|TRBV13
TGTGCCAGCACTCCCGACAGCTCTGGAAACACCATATATTTT
CASTPDSSGNTIYF
>-|-|TRBJ2-5|TRBV7-9
TGTGCCAGCAGCTCAACAGCCGGACCGGGGATGGAGACCCAGTACTTC
CASSSTAGPGMETQYF
>TRBD2|many|TRBJ2-5|TRBV29-1
TGCAGCGTTGGGGGGACTAGCGGCAATCAAGAGACCCAGTACTTC
CSVGGTSGNQETQYF
>-|many|TRBJ1-2|TRBV29-1
TGCAGCATCAGACAGGTGGTATATGGCTACACCTTC
CSIRQVVYGYTF
>-|once|TRBJ2-5|TRBV4-2
TGTGCCAGCAGCCAAGAATCCCGGGCCAGGCAAGAGACCCAGTACTTC
CASSQESRARQETQYF
>TRBD1|many|TRBJ2-5|TRBV6-5
TGTGCCAGCAGTACCGCGGCAGGGGGAGAGACCCAGTACTTC
CASSTAAGGETQYF
>-|few|TRBJ1-5|TRBV12-3/TRBV12-4
TGTGCCAGCAGTTTATTTCGGGGTGGAGGGCCCCAGCATTTT
CASSLFRGGGPQHF
>-|-|TRBJ2-2|TRBV10-3
TGTGCCATCAGTGAGTCCGGCGAGAGGAACGGGGAGCTGTTTTTT
CAISESGERNGELFF
>-|many|TRBJ1-2|TRBV29-1
TGCAGCGGACTAGGGCAGGGCGACTATGGCTACACCTTC
CSGLGQGDYGYTF
>TRBD2|-|TRBJ2-5|TRBV7-3
TGTGCCAGCAGGGCCGGTGTTGGACTAGCGGTACAAGAGACCCAGTACTTC
CASRAGVGLAVQETQYF
>-|-|TRBJ2-5|TRBV7-2
TGTGCCAGCAGCTTAGGTTCAGCAGGGACCCAGTACTTC
CASSLGSAGTQYF
>TRBD1|many|TRBJ1-1|TRBV4-1
TGCGCCAGCAGCCACACCGGGACAGGGTCCACTGAAGCTTTCTTT
CASSHTGTGSTEAFF
>TRBD1|many|TRBJ2-7|TRBV13
TGTGCCAGCAGCTTACAGGACAGGGTACACGAGCAGTACTTC
CASSLQDRVHEQYF
>-|-|TRBJ1-1|TRBV25-1
TGTGCCAGCACCCTGACGGGAGGCACTGAAGCTTTCTTT
CASTLTGGTEAFF
>-|many|TRBJ1-4|TRBV5-8
TGTGCCAGCAGCTTTGGGCAGTATAATGAAAAACTGTTTTTT
CASSFGQYNEKLFF
>-|few|TRBJ2-5|TRBV18
TGTGCCAGCTCAAACCTGCAAGAGACCCAGTACTTC
CASSNLQETQYF
>-|few|TRBJ2-7|TRBV3-1
TGTGCCAGCACCCCGGGCGGATTAACCTACGAGCAGTACTTC
CASTPGGLTYEQYF
>TRBD2|many|TRBJ2-5|TRBV29-1
TGCAGCGTTGCCCGCCTAGCGGGAGTCGGGACCCAGTACTTC
CSVARLAGVGTQYF
>-|-|TRBJ1-5|TRBV4-2
TGTGCCAGCAGCTTAGGGGGTGTTCGCCTATATTCATCGCCCCATCAGCCCCAGCATTTT
CASSLGGVRLYSSPHQPQHF
>-|-|TRBJ1-6|TRBV5-5
TGTGCCAGCAGCTTGCGGAGCGAATACTATAATTCACCCCTCCACTTT
CASSLRSEYYNSPLHF
>TRBD1|-|TRBJ1-1|TRBV5-1
TGCGCCAGCAGCAAAGGACAGGGGGGGTACTACACTGAAGCTTTCTTT
CASSKGQGGYYTEAFF
>TRBD1|-|TRBJ2-7|TRBV20-1
TGCAGTGCTATTGGACAGGGCAACTCCTACGAGCAGTACTTC
CSAIGQGNSYEQYF
>-|few|TRBJ2-7|TRBV20-1
TGCAGTGCTAGACAAACCCCGGCCAGGCGGAGAGAGCAGTACTTC
CSARQTPARRREQYF
>-|many|TRBJ1-1|TRBV10-3
TGTGCCATCAGTGATCCGGGACAATTGAACACTGAAGCTTTCTTT
CAISDPGQLNTEAFF
>-|-|TRBJ2-7|TRBV2
TGTGCCAGCAGTGACCCCAGGGACGGATCCTACGAGCAGTACTTC
CASSDPRDGSYEQYF
>-|-|TRBJ2-7|TRBV12-3/TRBV12-4
TGTGCCAGCAGTTTAGCAGAGTCCTACGGGCAGTACTTC
CASSLAESYGQYF
>-|-|TRBJ2-2|TRBV6-5
TGTGCCATCAGTGGGGGACGCGGAGACGCCGGGGAGCTGTTTTTT
CAISGGRGDAGELFF
>TRBD2|-|TRBJ2-5|TRBV7-2
TGTGCCAGCAGCGTCGCGGGAGGGCCCTACAATGACAAGCAGTACTTC
CASSVAGGPYNDKQYF
>-|-|TRBJ1-2|TRBV10-2
TGCGCCAGCAGTGAGCCGGACAGCGACTACATAAACTATGGCTACACCTTC
CASSEPDSDYINYGYTF
>TRBD1|-|TRBJ1-5|TRBV20-1
TGCAGTGCTGGGACAGGGTTCAATCAGCCCCAGCATTTT
CSAGTGFNQPQHF
>TRBD2|-|TRBJ2-5|TRBV10-2
TGCGCCAGCAGTGACGGACTAGCGGCTAAGAAGGCGACCCAGTACTTC
CASSDGLAAKKATQYF
>TRBD1|-|TRBJ2-7|TRBV29-1
TGCAGCGTCCGGGGACAGGGGGCAGCCTACGAGCAGTACTTC
CSVRGQGAAYEQYF
>TRBD1|-|TRBJ1-1|TRBV30
TGTGCCTGGACGACAGGGTTGAACACTGAAGCTTTCTTT
CAWTTGLNTEAFF
>TRBD1|-|TRBJ1-2|TRBV6-5
TGTGCCAGCAGGGAGACAGGGCCCTATGGCTACACCTTC
CASRETGPYGYTF
>-|-|TRBJ2-7|TRBV10-3
TGTGCCTCCTGGGAGGCTAGCCGCTACGAGCAGTACTTC
CASWEASRYEQYF
>-|few|TRBJ1-5|TRBV6-6
TGTGCCAGCAGTGATATCGAGAATCAGCCCCAGCATTTT
CASSDIENQPQHF
>TRBD1|-|TRBJ2-6|TRBV10-3
TGTGCCATCAGCCCCGGGACAGGGGGCGCGTCTGGGGCCAACGTCCTGACTTTC
CAISPGTGGASGANVLTF
>-|-|TRBJ1-3|TRBV25-1
TGTGCCAGCAGTGAGCCGCATGCTGGAAACACCATATATTTT
CASSEPHAGNTIYF
>-|few|TRBJ2-7|TRBV7-2
TGTGCCAGCAGCGAAGCCATAGAAGCTGGGTACGAGCAGTACTTC
CASSEAIEAGYEQYF
>-|-|TRBJ2-7|TRBV2
TGTGCCAGCAGTATTACCCTAGGGCGCTACGAGCAGTACTTC
CASSITLGRYEQYF
>-|-|TRBJ1-4|TRBV2
TGTGCCAGCAGTGACAGGGCGACCAACCCCCTTGAAAAACTGTTTTTT
CASSDRATNPLEKLFF
>-|many|TRBJ2-5|TRBV6-5
TGTGCCAGCAGGGGCGGGACGGATCAAGAGACCCAGTACTTC
CASRGGTDQETQYF
>-|few|TRBJ2-5|TRBV20-1
TGCAGTGCTAGTGATGGACCGATGGGGACCCAGTACTTC
CSASDGPMGTQYF
>TRBD1|many|TRBJ2-5|TRBV7-2
TGTGCCAGCAGCTTAGTAATACGGACAGGGAGTCCAGAGACCCAGTACTTC
CASSLVIRTGSPETQYF
>-|few|TRBJ1-5|TRBV5-1
TGCGCCAGCAGCCCCGGGGTCGGCGCAAATCAGCCCCAGCATTTT
CASSPGVGANQPQHF
>-|-|TRBJ2-7|TRBV15
TGTGCCACCAGCAGAGACCAAACAGGGAAAGCCTACGAGCAGTACTTC
CATSRDQTGKAYEQYF
>TRBD1|-|TRBJ1-4|TRBV19
TGTGCCAGTACGACAGGGGGTGAAAAACTGTTTTTT
CASTTGGEKLFF
>-|-|TRBJ1-5|TRBV27
TGTGCCAGCAGTTTATACCCCCCCCAGGGCAATCAGCCCCAGCATTTT
CASSLYPPQGNQPQHF
>TRBD1|many|TRBJ1-1|TRBV29-1
TGCAGCGCCGTACAGGGGGCGCCGGACACTGAAGCTTTCTTT
CSAVQGAPDTEAFF
>TRBD1|-|TRBJ1-1|TRBV25-1
TGTGCCAGCAGCCAGGGGACAGGGGCCATGAACACTGAAGCTTTCTTT
CASSQGTGAMNTEAFF
>-|few|TRBJ1-2|TRBV3-1
TGTGCCAGCAGCCAAGACGGGGCGCGTGGCTACACCTTC
CASSQDGARGYTF
>-|many|TRBJ2-2|TRBV7-7
TGTGCCAGCAGCTTAATGGACACCGGGGAGCTGTTTTTT
CASSLMDTGELFF
>TRBD1|few|TRBJ1-1|TRBV4-2
TGTGCCAGCAGCCAAGAGGGACAGATGAACACTGAAGCTTTCTTT
CASSQEGQMNTEAFF
>-|-|TRBJ2-7|TRBV7-9
TGTGCCAGCAGCTTCCTGACAGGGAGGGCCTACGAGCAGTACTTC
CASSFLTGRAYEQYF
>TRBD1|many|TRBJ1-6|TRBV6-6
TGTGCCAGCACTTTAGACAGGGGAATTGGTTCACCCCTCCACTTT
CASTLDRGIGSPLHF
>-|few|TRBJ1-1|TRBV5-5
TGTGCCAGCAGCTTGACTGGGGGGGCCGGGGGGAACACTGAAGCTTTCTTT
CASSLTGGAGGNTEAFF
>TRBD1|many|TRBJ2-5|TRBV11-3
TGTGCCAGCAGAATGGACAGGGGAGAGACCCAGTACTTC
CASRMDRGETQYF
>-|few|TRBJ2-7|TRBV4-1
TGCGCCAGCAGCCAAGTAGACACGGCGACCTACGAGCAGTACTTC
CASSQVDTATYEQYF